This T cell receptor beta chain was profiled in a study of blood T cell repertoires in COVID-19. TCRdb's table, derived via immunoSEQ multiplex PCR, lists solely in-frame clones and lacks some. The sample lists more than 75,000 clones, 65% to 90% occurring once. Trimming stripped 1 base from V and 4 bases from J, with 8 bases between. Germline values: CDR1 KGHSH, CDR2 LQKENI. The CDR3 covers 14 residues. The gene calls are TRBV18 and TRBJ1-5; possibly TRBD1 for D (6 bases). The TCR originated in a man between 60 and 75 years old with acute or convalescent COVID-19. The sample taken for sequencing was peripheral blood. CDR3 sequence: CASSPLGTNQPQHF. The CDR3, as DNA: TGTGCCAGCTCACCACTCGGGACAAATCAGCCCCAGCATTTT.